Included here is one TCR beta chain sequence, with context. Looked up from germline, CDR1 is LNHDA and CDR2 is SQIVND (reference sequence). V gave up 3 bases and J gave up 0 bases, with 9 bases separating them. The CDR3 is 15 amino acids. This entry belongs to a study of blood T cell repertoires in COVID-19. Study-level background: There were acute and convalescent COVID-19 samples, and they came from the United States, Italy and Spain. PBMCs, B-cell-depleted T cells, or T cells were the source of the cDNA or gDNA that made up the material.

In the authors' workflow: The authors estimated nucleated cell counts from reference gene primer amplification. Data came from immunoSEQ multiplex PCR; TCRdb stores just in-frame clones and leaves some out. The V and J calls and the clone size are those of that table, but D and trimming were determined from the DNA. The sample holds more than 250,000 clones, approximately 86% seen once. The V call is TRBV19, the J call TRBJ1-3; the D is unclear. The sequencing sample was made of peripheral blood. The receptor was isolated from a man aged 18 to 29 with active or convalescent COVID-19. The CDR3 loop is CASSIEPTSGNTIYF. The CDR3 DNA sequence: TGTGCCAGTAGTATCGAGCCCACCTCTGGAAACACCATATATTTT.